This record looks at one T cell receptor beta chain sequence and its context. These data come from a study of cytotoxic CD8 clonotypes in ibrutinib-treated CLL. Overall study context: Of the patients, about a dozen were relapsed/refractory, about 15 treatment-naive and around 17 IGHV unmutated.

Trimming took off 1 base at V and 4 bases at J, with 7 bases between the two ends. This CDR3 contains 13 residues. CDR1 is MGHRA, CDR2 YSYEKL, per germline. Profiled with immunoSEQ multiplex PCR; TCRdb holds only in-frame clones, not every one. Altogether about 300,000 clones are present, roughly three quarters being singletons, with the ten largest covering roughly 6%. Sequencing was performed on PBMCs, taken at disease progression, from a patient treated with ibrutinib. The V and J genes are TRBV4-1 and TRBJ2-5; unclear D gene. The sequence came from a human donor with chronic lymphocytic leukemia. CDR3: CASSQAGPETQYF. In nucleotides, the CDR3 is TGCGCCAGCAGCCAAGCCGGTCCAGAGACCCAGTACTTC.